This T cell receptor beta chain was found in a study of spatial heterogeneity in lung cancer. Relative to its sample, this clonotype is medium-sized. The sample's time point: sample taken at primary tumor resection. Material for sequencing was whole RNA from tumor, nontumor lung or frozen PBMC, left unsorted. Each TCR cDNA molecule bore a unique molecular identifier. TCRdb reprocessed the 5' RACE reads with MiXCR, giving one entry per CDR3 protein. This sample has a few thousand distinct CDR3 sequences, with roughly 3.8% found just once. The V and J ends lost 6 bases and 8 bases, in that order; junction bases with no gene match: 8. The germline V gene has CDR1 MRHNA and CDR2 SNTAGT. The CDR3 runs 16 residues.

The clonotype was recovered from a male donor with early-stage non-small cell lung cancer. V usage is TRBV6-4 and J usage is TRBJ2-1; 15 bases match TRBD2. The input for sequencing was normal lung tissue next to the tumor, taken at surgery. CDR3 amino acids: CASSHRTSGGADEQFF. CDR3 sequence (DNA): TGTGCCAGCAGCCATCGGACTAGCGGGGGGGCGGATGAGCAGTTCTTC.